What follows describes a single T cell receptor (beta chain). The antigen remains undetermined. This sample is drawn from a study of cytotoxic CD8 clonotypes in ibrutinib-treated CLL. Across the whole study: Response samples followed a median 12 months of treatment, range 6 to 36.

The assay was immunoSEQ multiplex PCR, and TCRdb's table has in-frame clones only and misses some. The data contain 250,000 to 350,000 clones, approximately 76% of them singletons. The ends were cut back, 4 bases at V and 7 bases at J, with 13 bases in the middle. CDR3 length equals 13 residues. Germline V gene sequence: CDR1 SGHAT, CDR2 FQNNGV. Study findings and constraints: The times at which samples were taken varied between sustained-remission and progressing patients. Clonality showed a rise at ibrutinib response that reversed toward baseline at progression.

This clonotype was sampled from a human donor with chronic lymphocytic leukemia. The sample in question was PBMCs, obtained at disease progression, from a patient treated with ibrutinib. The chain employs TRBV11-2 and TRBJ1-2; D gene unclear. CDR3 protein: CASSYPRASGYTF. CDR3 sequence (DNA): TGTGCCAGCAGCTACCCGCGGGCTTCTGGCTACACCTTC.